One T cell receptor beta chain is described in this entry. The antigen is unknown. RNA transcripts served as the template for amplifying TCR beta CDR3 regions. The study used the HTBI primer set for a first-round RT-PCR of the TCR CDR3. TCRdb called the multiplex PCR reads again in MiXCR, with one record for every CDR3 protein. The sample has about 58,000 distinct CDR3 sequences, just under 50% seen once. This CDR3 is built from 13 residues. V was clipped by 10 bases and J by 6 bases, with 18 bases between them. Germline V gives CDR1 ENHRY, CDR2 SYGVKD. This record belongs to a study of T cells in Graves' hyperthyroidism and ophthalmopathy. Study overall: Peripheral blood was acquired at first diagnosis, ahead of any therapy whatsoever. The study, taken as a whole, reports: The blood repertoire included most of the expanded thyroid clonotypes above 0.001.

In the ophthalmopathy cohort, Clinical Activity Score was at least 3, NOSPECS grade at least 4, and duration under 3 months. J is TRBJ2-5 and V is TRBV10-3; tentatively, D is TRBD1 (5 bases). The TCR was taken from a woman in her twenties or thirties with Graves' ophthalmopathy. Sequencing was performed on blood. CDR3 sequence reads: CATQTRGIQTQYF. CDR3 nucleotide sequence: TGTGCCACTCAAACAAGGGGCATCCAGACCCAGTACTTC.